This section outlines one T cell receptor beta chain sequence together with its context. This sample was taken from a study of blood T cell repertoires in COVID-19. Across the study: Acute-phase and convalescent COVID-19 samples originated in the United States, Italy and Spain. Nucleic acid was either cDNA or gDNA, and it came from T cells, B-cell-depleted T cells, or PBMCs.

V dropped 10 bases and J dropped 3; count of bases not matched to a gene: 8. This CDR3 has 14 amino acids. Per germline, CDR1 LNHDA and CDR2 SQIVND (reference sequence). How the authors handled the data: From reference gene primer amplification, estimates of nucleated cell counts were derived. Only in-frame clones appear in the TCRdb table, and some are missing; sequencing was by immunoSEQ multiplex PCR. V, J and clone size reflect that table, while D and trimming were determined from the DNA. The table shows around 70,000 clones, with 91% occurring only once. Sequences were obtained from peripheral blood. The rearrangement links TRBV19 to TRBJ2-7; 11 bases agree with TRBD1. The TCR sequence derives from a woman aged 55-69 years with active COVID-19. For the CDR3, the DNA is TGTGCCACCAACATGGGACAGGGGGACTACGAGCAGTACTTC. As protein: CATNMGQGDYEQYF.